A single sample gave rise to the 5 T cell receptor beta chains below, sequenced in a study of shared clonotypes between healthy human individuals. Naive CD8 isolation took CD45RO-negative cells positively selected for CCR7 and excluded terminally differentiated effector memory CD45RA+ cells. The assay was immunoSEQ multiplex PCR, and TCRdb's table has in-frame clones only and misses some. The table has some 630,000 clones, about 95% seen once. Sequenced: naive CD8+ T cells sorted from blood. These receptors were collected from a woman in her twenties or thirties in good health.

This sequence joins TRBV7-6 and TRBJ2-7; D ambiguous. V dropped 3 bases and J dropped 6 bases, with 15 bases sitting between them. Germline assignment: CDR1 SGHVS and CDR2 FNYEAQ. CDR3 size: 14 residues. Here the CDR3 reads CASSLEQDGSEQYF. The CDR3 DNA reads as TGTGCCAGCAGCTTGGAGCAGGACGGATCCGAGCAGTACTTC.

This clone was recorded a few times. The chain combines TRBV9 with TRBJ1-2, with D perhaps matching TRBD1 (5 bases). The CDR3 sequence is 13 residues long. The V gene lost 0 bases and the J gene lost 13 bases, with 16 bases spanning the gap. Germline assignment: CDR1 SGDLS and CDR2 YYNGEE. In nucleotides, the CDR3 is TGTGCCAGCAGCGTAGGTACAGGCCTCGCGTCCACCTTC. This gives the protein CASSVGTGLASTF.

The chain carries TRBV19 and TRBJ1-2, with D possibly being TRBD1 (6 bases). Looked up from germline, CDR1 is LNHDA and CDR2 is SQIVND (reference sequence). V lost 2 bases, J lost 4 bases, and 14 bases lay in between. The CDR3 extends over 15 amino acids. The CDR3 DNA is TGTGCCAGTAGTATACCTAGGACAGAAATCTATGGCTACACCTTC. It specifies CASSIPRTEIYGYTF. Variable domain in full (rest from reference TRBV19 and TRBJ1-2): DGGITQSPKYLFRKEGQNVTLSCEQNLNHDAMYWYRQDPGQGLRLIYYSQIVNDFQKGDIAEGYSVSREKKESFPLTVTSAQKNPTAFYLCASSIPRTEIYGYTFGSGTRLTVV.

The chain combines TRBV19 with TRBJ2-7; D possibly corresponds to TRBD2 (5 bases). The length of the CDR3 is 14 residues. CDR1 and CDR2 from the germline V gene are LNHDA and SQIVND (reference sequence). Trimming took 1 base from V and 2 from J, leaving 9 bases between them. CDR3 DNA sequence: TGTGCCAGTAGTATAGGAGGGCAGACCTACGAGCAGTACTTC. It translates to CASSIGGQTYEQYF.

V and J are TRBV5-1 and TRBJ1-2, with a weak D call TRBD1 (5 bases). The CDR3 sequence is 17 residues long. V gave up 3 bases and J gave up 4 bases, with 22 bases separating them. The germline V gene encodes CDR1 SGHRS and CDR2 YFSETQ. CDR3: CASSSHLPKDSLYGYTF. DNA for the CDR3: TGCGCCAGCAGCTCCCACCTCCCAAAAGACAGCCTCTATGGCTACACCTTC.